Following are 26 T cell receptor beta chains from one sample sequenced in a study of spatial heterogeneity in lung cancer. In TCRdb, the 5' RACE reads were re-called with MiXCR into one record per CDR3 protein. The table shows roughly 79,000 distinct CDR3 sequences, with roughly 13% occurring only once. Time point denoted: sample taken at primary tumor resection. Whole RNA was taken from tumor, nontumor lung or frozen PBMC; it was then sequenced unsorted. The material sequenced was PBMCs, taken at surgery. Source of these receptors: a male donor with early-stage non-small cell lung cancer.

This clonotype was counted between two and nine times. The chain carries TRBV5-1 and TRBJ2-7, with D hard to call. Germline-derived CDR1 and CDR2 are SGHRS and YFSETQ. V lost 4 bases and J 2 bases, leaving 19 bases between the germline ends. The CDR3 is made up of 16 amino acids. The CDR3 sequence is CASSPGPLEGAYEQYF. The CDR3 region has the DNA TGCGCCAGCAGCCCCGGGCCCCTCGAAGGAGCCTACGAGCAGTACTTC.

This clonotype was counted between two and nine times. The V and J genes are TRBV6-6 and TRBJ2-3; D not certain. Germline CDR1 is MNHNY and CDR2 is SVGAGI (reference sequence). Trimming shortened V by 6 bases and J by 4 bases, and 8 bases separated the two germline ends. CDR3 length: 12 residues. This CDR3 is CASRPGADTQYF. The CDR3 DNA sequence: TGTGCCAGCAGACCCGGCGCAGATACGCAGTATTTT.

The chain carries TRBV2 and TRBJ2-2, with 10 nucleotides matching TRBD2. The V gene end was trimmed by 4 bases and the J gene end by 4 bases; junction bases not matched to a gene: 0. The CDR3 runs 14 residues. Germline V lookup: CDR1 SNHLY, CDR2 FYNNEI. CDR3 nucleotide sequence: TGTGCCAGCAGTGGGACTAGCGGCACCGGGGAGCTGTTTTTT. Protein: CASSGTSGTGELFF.

This sequence joins TRBV5-1 and TRBJ2-2; D gene unclear. From germline, CDR1 is SGHRS and CDR2 YFSETQ. The CDR3 covers 13 residues. V shed 1 base and J shed 3 bases, with 4 bases lying between them. CDR3 residues: CASSLLYTGELFF. The CDR3 coding sequence is TGCGCCAGCAGCTTGTTATACACCGGGGAGCTGTTTTTT. Variable domain in full (rest from reference TRBV5-1 and TRBJ2-2): KAGVTQTPRYLIKTRGQQVTLSCSPISGHRSVSWYQQTPGQGLQFLFEYFSETQRNKGNFPGRFSGRQFSNSRSEMNVSTLELGDSALYLCASSLLYTGELFFGEGSRLTVL.

The chain joins TRBV25-1 to TRBJ2-3; 8 nucleotides align to TRBD1. CDR3 length equals 15 residues. The germline gives CDR1 MGHDK, CDR2 SYGVNS. The trim removed 3 bases at V and 3 bases at J, leaving 5 bases unmatched. The CDR3 loop reads CASSDRHRGTDTQYF. In DNA, the CDR3 is TGTGCCAGCAGTGACCGTCACAGGGGGACAGATACGCAGTATTTT.

The genes are TRBV29-1 and TRBJ2-3; tentative D call: TRBD2 (6 bases). The germline V gene encodes CDR1 SQVTM and CDR2 ANQGSEA. This CDR3 has 17 amino acids. V lost 2 bases and J 3 bases, leaving 21 bases between the germline ends. In nucleotides, the CDR3 is TGCAGCGTTGAATCAGGCGGGGCGGCTATTAGGACAGATACGCAGTATTTT. This gives the protein CSVESGGAAIRTDTQYF.

This clonotype has more than one count but fewer than ten. This rearrangement joins TRBV3-1 to TRBJ1-1; 7 nucleotides line up with TRBD1. V shed 4 bases and J 2 bases; nucleotides not matched to a gene: 4. The CDR3 extends over 14 amino acids. Germline CDR1 LGHDT, CDR2 YNNKEL (reference sequence). Here the CDR3 DNA reads TGTGCCAGCAGCCTAGGGGACAGAAACACTGAAGCTTTCTTT. Translation: CASSLGDRNTEAFF.

The gene calls are TRBV5-1 and TRBJ2-5; a weak D match, TRBD1 (5 bases). CDR1 SGHRS and CDR2 YFSETQ come from the germline V gene. Between the trimmed V and J ends, which lost 3 bases and 2 bases, there was a span of 11 bases. This CDR3 has 14 residues. The CDR3 DNA sequence: TGCGCCAGCAGCTGGTTGGGGCTTCAAGAGACCCAGTACTTC. It yields the protein CASSWLGLQETQYF.

The chain uses TRBV30 and TRBJ2-7; D gene ambiguous. Germline assignment: CDR1 GTSNPN and CDR2 SVGIG (reference sequence). The CDR3 consists of 11 residues. The V end lost 1 base, the J end lost 6 bases, and 7 bases lay between the germline ends. CDR3 nucleotides: TGTGCCTGGAGTGGCCGGAGCGAGCAGTACTTC. Translation gives CAWSGRSEQYF.

In its sample, this clonotype was seen a few times. The rearrangement uses TRBV2 and TRBJ2-1; tentatively, D is TRBD1 (5 bases). Germline-derived CDR1 and CDR2 are SNHLY and FYNNEI. The V end was cut by 2 bases, the J end by 9 bases, with 8 bases between. The CDR3 is 12 amino acids. The CDR3 sequence: CASSEQGGEQFF. CDR3 DNA sequence: TGTGCCAGCAGTGAACAGGGCGGTGAGCAGTTCTTC. The whole variable domain, filled in from reference TRBV2 and TRBJ2-1, reads EPEVTQTPSHQVTQMGQEVILRCVPISNHLYFYWYRQILGQKVEFLVSFYNNEISEKSEIFDDQFSVERPDGSNFTLKIRSTKLEDSAMYFCASSEQGGEQFFGPGTRLTVL.

The genes are TRBV7-2 and TRBJ1-6, with D uncertain. The length of the CDR3 is 13 residues. From germline, CDR1 is SGHTA and CDR2 FQGNSA. With 1 base removed from V and 9 bases from J, the gap between germline ends came to 7 bases. CDR3 residues: CASSLGVASPLHF. CDR3 sequence (DNA): TGTGCCAGCAGCTTAGGTGTTGCTTCACCCCTCCACTTT.

This clonotype appeared a single time. The chain uses TRBV19 and TRBJ2-1; D not certain. The V gene's germline CDR1 is LNHDA and CDR2 SQIVND (reference sequence). The germline V and J ends were trimmed by 1 base and 7 bases, with 14 bases remaining between them. The length of the CDR3 is 15 residues. The CDR3 nucleotides are TGTGCCAGTAGTATAGTCGGTCTTCGAACTAATGAGCAGTTCTTC. It yields the protein CASSIVGLRTNEQFF.

The chain uses TRBV7-8 and TRBJ2-7; D call uncertain. The CDR3 spans 15 residues. V was trimmed by 6 bases and J by 5 bases, leaving 20 bases between them. The germline V gene encodes CDR1 SGHVS and CDR2 FQNEAQ. The CDR3 DNA sequence: TGTGCCAGCAGAGGACCAGAAGGAGCCTTCAACGAGCAGTACTTC. This sequence encodes CASRGPEGAFNEQYF.

Here the CDR3 DNA reads TGTGCCAGCAGCCAAGGCGGGTTTATGTCCTATAATTCACCCCTCCACTTT. It translates to CASSQGGFMSYNSPLHF. The chain is built from TRBV3-1 and TRBJ1-6; D remains ambiguous. The V gene's germline CDR1 is LGHDT and CDR2 YNNKEL (reference sequence). The CDR3 length is 17 residues. V was trimmed by 1 base and J by 1 base, leaving 11 bases between them.

J is TRBJ2-3 and V is TRBV20-1; no clear D gene. Between the trimmed V and J ends, which lost 4 bases and 4 bases, there was a span of 6 bases. Germline CDR1 reads DFQATT; CDR2 reads SNEGSKA (reference sequence). This CDR3 has 11 residues. CDR3 loop: CSANPSDTQYF. CDR3 bases: TGCAGTGCTAACCCTTCAGATACGCAGTATTTT.

This clonotype was recorded a few times. This chain's CDR3 is CASSPNPGHFYEQYF. As DNA, the CDR3 is TGTGCCAGCAGCCCGAACCCCGGACATTTCTACGAGCAGTACTTC. The chain employs TRBV9 and TRBJ2-7; tentative D call: TRBD1 (5 bases). There are 15 residues in the CDR3. V dropped 4 bases and J dropped 3 bases, with 17 bases sitting between them. Looked up from germline, CDR1 is SGDLS and CDR2 is YYNGEE.

The V gene is TRBV12-3 or TRBV12-4, the J gene TRBJ2-1; 11 positions match TRBD2. This CDR3 is built from 15 residues. V was pared by 3 bases and J by 5 bases, with 3 bases of the junction left unmatched. CDR3 coding DNA: TGTGCCAGCAGTTTCCTAGCGGGAGGCCACAATGAGCAGTTCTTC. This gives the protein CASSFLAGGHNEQFF.

The genes are TRBV5-1 and TRBJ2-5; D possibly matches TRBD1 or TRBD2 (5 bases each). V lost 4 bases and J 5 bases, leaving 24 bases between the germline ends. The CDR3 has 17 residues. Germline assignment: CDR1 SGHRS and CDR2 YFSETQ. CDR3 region: CASSGWGIGLLRETQYF. CDR3 coding DNA: TGCGCCAGCAGCGGATGGGGGATCGGGTTACTTCGGGAGACCCAGTACTTC.

This clonotype has a count of ten or more. The chain joins TRBV20-1 to TRBJ2-3, with 12 bases lining up with TRBD2. This CDR3 has 16 amino acids. The germline CDR1 and CDR2 sequences are DFQATT and SNEGSKA (reference sequence). V gave up 5 bases and J gave up 3 bases; unmatched junction bases: 9. The CDR3 spells CSAPSALAGGTDTQYF. The CDR3 DNA reads TGCAGTGCTCCTTCCGCACTAGCGGGAGGAACAGATACGCAGTATTTT.

J is TRBJ2-7 and V is TRBV3-1; TRBD2 matches at 10 bases. Looked up from germline, CDR1 is LGHDT and CDR2 is YNNKEL (reference sequence). With 0 bases clipped from V and 0 bases from J, the junction kept 2 bases outside the gene matches. The length of the CDR3 is 16 residues. CDR3 region: CASSQDASGSSYEQYF. The CDR3 DNA follows: TGTGCCAGCAGCCAAGATGCTAGCGGGAGCTCCTACGAGCAGTACTTC.

This clonotype was recorded a few times. The chain uses TRBV2 and TRBJ2-6, with TRBD1 as a possible D gene (5 bases). Germline loops: CDR1 SNHLY, CDR2 FYNNEI. Trimming pared 3 bases from V and 0 bases from J, leaving 15 bases between. The CDR3 spans 18 residues. The CDR3 DNA reads TGTGCCAGCAGTGAGAAGGCAGGGATTAGCTCTGGGGCCAACGTCCTGACTTTC. Translating gives CASSEKAGISSGANVLTF.

V usage is TRBV5-4 and J usage is TRBJ2-1, with D tentatively TRBD1 or TRBD2 (5 bases each). Germline V gene lookup returns CDR1 SGHNT and CDR2 YYREEE (reference sequence). V lost 4 bases and J 0 bases, leaving 11 bases between the germline ends. The length of the CDR3 is 15 residues. CDR3 region: CASSLGVDSYNEQFF. CDR3 coding DNA: TGTGCCAGCAGCCTGGGGGTAGACTCCTACAATGAGCAGTTCTTC.

This clonotype occurred a few times. CDR3: CASTRTGETGEQFF. The CDR3 nucleotides read TGTGCCAGTACAAGGACAGGGGAAACGGGTGAGCAGTTCTTC. The V call is TRBV19, the J call TRBJ2-1, with 9 bases lining up with TRBD1. The germline gives CDR1 LNHDA, CDR2 SQIVND (reference sequence). J gave up 9 bases and V 7 bases, and 10 bases lay outside the gene matches. CDR3 size: 14 residues. The whole variable domain, filled in from reference TRBV19 and TRBJ2-1, reads DGGITQSPKYLFRKEGQNVTLSCEQNLNHDAMYWYRQDPGQGLRLIYYSQIVNDFQKGDIAEGYSVSREKKESFPLTVTSAQKNPTAFYLCASTRTGETGEQFFGPGTRLTVL.

This clonotype was found a few times. The J gene is TRBJ2-3, the V gene TRBV7-9; D is possibly TRBD2 (6 bases). V dropped 8 bases and J dropped 9 bases, with 12 bases sitting between them. Germline values: CDR1 SEHNR, CDR2 FQNEAQ (reference sequence). This CDR3 is 11 amino acids long. This CDR3 reads CASVDYPTQYF. The CDR3, as DNA: TGTGCCAGCGTGGACTATCCCACGCAGTATTTT.

This clonotype came up many times. This chain uses TRBV7-9 with TRBJ2-6, with a tentative D call TRBD2 (6 bases). Germline assignment: CDR1 SEHNR and CDR2 FQNEAQ (reference sequence). The CDR3 runs 17 residues. Trimming pared 1 base from V and 4 bases from J, leaving 14 bases between. CDR3 sequence: CASSLGSGTGGANVLTF. The DNA for the CDR3 is TGTGCCAGCAGCTTAGGATCGGGGACTGGCGGGGCCAACGTCCTGACTTTC.

The sample holds a few counts of this clonotype. V and J are TRBV5-8 and TRBJ2-3, with D hard to call. Germline CDR1 is SGHTS and CDR2 is YDEGEE. Trimming cost V 0 bases and J 14 bases, with 13 bases left between them. There are 12 residues in the CDR3. For the CDR3, the DNA is TGTGCCAGCAGCTTGGATCGGGCGCCTCCGTATTTT. Amino acid sequence: CASSLDRAPPYF.